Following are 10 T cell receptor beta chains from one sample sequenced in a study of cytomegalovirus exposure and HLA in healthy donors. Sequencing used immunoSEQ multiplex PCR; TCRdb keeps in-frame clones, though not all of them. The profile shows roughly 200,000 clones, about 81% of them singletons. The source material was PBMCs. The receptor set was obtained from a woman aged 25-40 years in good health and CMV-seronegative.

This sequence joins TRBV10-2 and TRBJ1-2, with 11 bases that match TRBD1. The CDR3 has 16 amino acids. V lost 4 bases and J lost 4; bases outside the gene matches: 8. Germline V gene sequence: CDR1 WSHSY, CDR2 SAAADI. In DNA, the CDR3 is TGCGCCAGCAGTGGGTCAGGGACAGGGGGAATCTATGGCTACACCTTC. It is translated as CASSGSGTGGIYGYTF.

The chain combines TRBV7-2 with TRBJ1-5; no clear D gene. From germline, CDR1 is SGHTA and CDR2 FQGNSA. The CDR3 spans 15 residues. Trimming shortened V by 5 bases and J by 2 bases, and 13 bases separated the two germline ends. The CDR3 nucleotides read TGTGCCAGCAGCGAGAATCATAACGGCAATCAGCCCCAGCATTTT. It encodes CASSENHNGNQPQHF.

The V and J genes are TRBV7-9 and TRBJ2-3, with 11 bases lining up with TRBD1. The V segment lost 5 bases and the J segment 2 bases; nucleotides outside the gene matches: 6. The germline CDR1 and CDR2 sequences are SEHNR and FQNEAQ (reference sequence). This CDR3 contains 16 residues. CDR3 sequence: CASSPRTGGITDTQYF. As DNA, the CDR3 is TGTGCCAGCAGCCCCAGGACAGGGGGCATCACAGATACGCAGTATTTT.

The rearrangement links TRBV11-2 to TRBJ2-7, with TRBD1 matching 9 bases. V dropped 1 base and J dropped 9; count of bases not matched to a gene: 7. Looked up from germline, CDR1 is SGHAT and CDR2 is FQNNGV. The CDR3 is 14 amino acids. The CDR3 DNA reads TGTGCCAGCAGCTTAGTGGGACAGGGCCTGGGGCAGTACTTC. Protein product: CASSLVGQGLGQYF.

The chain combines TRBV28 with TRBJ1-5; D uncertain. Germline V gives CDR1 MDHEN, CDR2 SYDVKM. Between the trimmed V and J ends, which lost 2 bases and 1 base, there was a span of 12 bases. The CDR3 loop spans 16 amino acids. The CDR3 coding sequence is TGTGCCAGCAGTTTAGGGCCGCTTGGCAGCAATCAGCCCCAGCATTTT. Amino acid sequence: CASSLGPLGSNQPQHF.

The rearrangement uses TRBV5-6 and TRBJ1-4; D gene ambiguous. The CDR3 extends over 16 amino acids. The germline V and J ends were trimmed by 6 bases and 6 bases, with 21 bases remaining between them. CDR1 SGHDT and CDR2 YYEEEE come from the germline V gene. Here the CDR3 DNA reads TGTGCCAGCAAAAAGGCGGGGAGCAGGATGGATGAAAAACTGTTTTTT. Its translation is CASKKAGSRMDEKLFF. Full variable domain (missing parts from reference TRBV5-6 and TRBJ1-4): DAGVTQSPTHLIKTRGQQVTLRCSPKSGHDTVSWYQQALGQGPQFIFQYYEEEERQRGNFPDRFSGHQFPNYSSELNVNALLLGDSALYLCASKKAGSRMDEKLFFGSGTQLSVL.

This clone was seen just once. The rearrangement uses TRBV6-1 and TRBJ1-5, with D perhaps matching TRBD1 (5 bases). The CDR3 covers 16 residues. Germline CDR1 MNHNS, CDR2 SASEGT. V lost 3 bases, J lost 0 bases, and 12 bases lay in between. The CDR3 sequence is CASSDRAEYSNQPQHF. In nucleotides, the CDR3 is TGTGCCAGCAGTGACAGGGCAGAATATAGCAATCAGCCCCAGCATTTT.

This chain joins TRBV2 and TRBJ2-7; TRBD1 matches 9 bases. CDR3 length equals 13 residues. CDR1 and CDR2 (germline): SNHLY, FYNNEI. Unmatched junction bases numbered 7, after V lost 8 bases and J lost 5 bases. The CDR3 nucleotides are TGTGCCAGCCTGGGACAGGGAGGACACGAGCAGTACTTC. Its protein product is CASLGQGGHEQYF.

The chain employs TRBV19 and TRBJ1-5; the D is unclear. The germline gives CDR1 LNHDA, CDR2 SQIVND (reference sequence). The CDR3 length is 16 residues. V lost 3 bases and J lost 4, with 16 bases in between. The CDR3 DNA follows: TGTGCCAGTAGTATCACTGTTTTTTCCTCTAATCAGCCCCAGCATTTT. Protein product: CASSITVFSSNQPQHF.

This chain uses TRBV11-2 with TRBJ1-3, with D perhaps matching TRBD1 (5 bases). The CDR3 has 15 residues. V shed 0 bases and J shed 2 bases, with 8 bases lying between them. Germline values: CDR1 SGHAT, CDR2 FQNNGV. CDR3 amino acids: CASSLDRGPGNTIYF. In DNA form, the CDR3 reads TGTGCCAGCAGCTTAGATAGGGGCCCTGGAAACACCATATATTTT.